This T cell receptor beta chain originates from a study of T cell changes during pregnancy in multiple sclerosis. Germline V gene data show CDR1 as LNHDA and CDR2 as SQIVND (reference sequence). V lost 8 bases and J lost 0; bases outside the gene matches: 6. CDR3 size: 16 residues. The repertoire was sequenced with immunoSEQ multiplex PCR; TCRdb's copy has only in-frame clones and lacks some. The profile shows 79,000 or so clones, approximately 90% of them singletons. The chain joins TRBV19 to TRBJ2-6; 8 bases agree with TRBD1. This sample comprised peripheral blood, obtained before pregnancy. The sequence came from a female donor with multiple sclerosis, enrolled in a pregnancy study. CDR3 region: CASARGLLSGANVLTF. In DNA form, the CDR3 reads TGTGCCAGTGCCAGGGGGCTCCTCTCTGGGGCCAACGTCCTGACTTTC.